This is a list of T cell receptor beta chains from one sample in a study of blood T cell repertoires in COVID-19. Generated by immunoSEQ multiplex PCR, the TCRdb table keeps only in-frame clones and is missing some. The sample lists about 80,000 clones; about 88% were seen once. Input material: peripheral blood. The receptor source for this set is a man between 65 and 80 years old with active or convalescent COVID-19. Each CDR3 is given with its conserved first and last residue. Each record gives: clone size, D gene, V gene, CDR3 length, J gene, CDR3 protein, CDR3 DNA. The D gene is left open where the match is weak. Some rows mark clone size as missing; the rest say once, few, many or name a class of expanded clone.

size: .; D: TRBD1; V: TRBV29-1; length: 13; J: TRBJ2-7; CDR3: CSVKTGGSYEQYF; DNA: TGCAGCGTTAAGACAGGGGGCTCCTACGAGCAGTACTTC
size: .; D: .; V: TRBV9; length: 15; J: TRBJ2-1; CDR3: CASSFTGSYYNEQFF; DNA: TGTGCCAGCAGCTTTACAGGGTCCTACTACAATGAGCAGTTCTTC
size: .; D: .; V: TRBV5-1; length: 15; J: TRBJ2-3; CDR3: CASSLEWGRTDTQYF; DNA: TGCGCCAGCAGCTTGGAGTGGGGGCGTACAGATACGCAGTATTTT
size: .; D: .; V: TRBV7-9; length: 14; J: TRBJ2-3; CDR3: CASSPSGSTDTQYF; DNA: TGTGCCAGCAGCCCATCGGGGAGCACAGATACGCAGTATTTT
size: .; D: .; V: TRBV29-1; length: 14; J: TRBJ2-7; CDR3: CSADSGGASYEQYF; DNA: TGCAGCGCGGACAGTGGGGGGGCCTCCTACGAGCAGTACTTC
size: .; D: .; V: TRBV27; length: 15; J: TRBJ1-1; CDR3: CASSLSQRWNTEAFF; DNA: TGTGCCAGCAGTTTATCGCAGAGGTGGAACACTGAAGCTTTCTTT
size: .; D: .; V: TRBV24-1; length: 14; J: TRBJ1-2; CDR3: CATSDSGTSGGYTF; DNA: TGTGCCACCAGTGACTCCGGGACAAGTGGTGGCTACACCTTC
size: .; D: .; V: TRBV3-1/TRBV3-2; length: 15; J: TRBJ1-2; CDR3: CASSQFDRIFYGYTF; DNA: TGTGCCAGCAGCCAATTTGACAGGATCTTCTATGGCTACACCTTC
size: .; D: .; V: TRBV20-1; length: 11; J: TRBJ1-1; CDR3: CSARANTEAFF; DNA: TGCAGTGCTAGGGCAAACACTGAAGCTTTCTTT
size: .; D: TRBD1; V: TRBV7-9; length: 14; J: TRBJ2-2; CDR3: CASSPTGGGGELFF; DNA: TGTGCCAGCAGCCCGACAGGGGGAGGCGGGGAGCTGTTTTTT
size: .; D: .; V: TRBV3-1/TRBV3-2; length: 14; J: TRBJ1-2; CDR3: CASSSAGGDYGYTF; DNA: TGTGCCAGCAGCTCCGCGGGAGGGGACTATGGCTACACCTTC
size: .; D: TRBD1; V: TRBV24-1; length: 16; J: TRBJ2-7; CDR3: CATSDFSQGAGGEQYF; DNA: TGTGCCACCAGTGATTTTAGCCAGGGGGCTGGAGGCGAGCAGTACTTC
size: .; D: .; V: TRBV11-3; length: 13; J: TRBJ1-1; CDR3: CASSLSVNTEAFF; DNA: TGTGCCAGCAGCTTGAGCGTGAACACTGAAGCTTTCTTT
size: .; D: .; V: TRBV25-1; length: 15; J: TRBJ1-1; CDR3: CASSDAGLLRRGAFF; DNA: TGTGCCAGCAGTGATGCGGGACTCCTGAGGCGTGGGGCTTTCTTT
size: .; D: TRBD1; V: TRBV5-5; length: 14; J: TRBJ1-3; CDR3: CASSLGQGAITIYF; DNA: TGTGCCAGCAGCTTGGGACAGGGGGCTATCACCATATATTTT
size: .; D: TRBD1; V: TRBV15; length: 13; J: TRBJ1-2; CDR3: CATSRVRGDGYTF; DNA: TGTGCCACCAGCAGAGTCAGGGGGGATGGCTACACCTTC
size: few; D: TRBD1; V: TRBV30; length: 13; J: TRBJ1-1; CDR3: CAWSRGLNTEAFF; DNA: TGTGCCTGGAGTAGGGGGCTGAACACTGAAGCTTTCTTT